A single sample gave rise to the 21 T cell receptor beta chains below, sequenced in a study of T-cell memory formation after mild COVID-19. One entry per CDR3 protein, called by TCRdb with MiXCR from the 5' RACE reads. There are approximately 500,000 distinct CDR3 sequences in the sample; about 23% occur only once, and approximately 13% lies in the top ten. Sequencing was performed on PBMCs or a T cell subset sorted from them (not recorded which). All receptors derive from an adult woman who had mild COVID-19 (a few samples of this study predate the infection). Cell type and time point are not known.

This clonotype was seen more than once but under ten times. The chain carries TRBV7-3 and TRBJ2-5; 7 bases fit TRBD1. The germline gives CDR1 SGHTA, CDR2 FQGTGA. The ends lost 2 bases at V and 4 bases at J; junction bases unmatched: 7. CDR3 length equals 15 residues. CDR3 sequence reads: CASSLRRTGGETQYF. CDR3 nucleotide sequence: TGTGCCAGCAGCTTACGACGGACAGGCGGAGAGACCCAGTACTTC.

The table lists this clonotype with a few counts. CDR3 coding DNA: TGTGCCAGCAGCTTAACTAGCGAAGGCTACAATGAGCAGTTCTTC. Its translation: CASSLTSEGYNEQFF. This chain uses TRBV7-2 with TRBJ2-1; 7 bases match TRBD2. Germline CDR1 is SGHTA and CDR2 is FQGNSA. Trimming cost V 2 bases and J 3 bases; bases outside gene matches: 4. The CDR3 covers 15 residues.

This clonotype has only a few counts. V usage is TRBV4-1 and J usage is TRBJ2-5; no clear D gene. The CDR3 has 16 residues. CDR1 is MGHRA and CDR2 is YSYEKL in the germline V gene. V dropped 0 bases and J dropped 0 bases, with 11 bases sitting between them. CDR3 sequence (DNA): TGCGCCAGCAGCCAAGAATCCACTGGATACCAAGAGACCCAGTACTTC. The encoded protein is CASSQESTGYQETQYF.

The table lists this clonotype with a few counts. This chain links TRBV5-4 with TRBJ1-1; D unresolved. The V gene's germline CDR1 is SGHNT and CDR2 YYREEE (reference sequence). Trimming removed 4 bases at V and 3 bases at J, with 10 bases between. The length of the CDR3 is 13 residues. The CDR3 DNA sequence: TGTGCCAGCAGCCTTTATTTTGACACTGAAGCTTTCTTT. It is translated as CASSLYFDTEAFF.

The chain uses TRBV9 and TRBJ2-1; 8 nucleotides agree with TRBD2. This CDR3 is 15 amino acids long. J was trimmed by 5 bases and V by 0 bases; bases with no gene match: 4. The germline V gene encodes CDR1 SGDLS and CDR2 YYNGEE. In DNA, the CDR3 is TGTGCCAGCAGCGTAGACGGGAGGGAGGACAATGAGCAGTTCTTC. Amino acid sequence: CASSVDGREDNEQFF.

Concerning this clonotype itself: A much larger clone differs from this one at a single base, so this may be a read error. The gene calls are TRBV5-1 and TRBJ1-2; 7 positions agree with TRBD1. This CDR3 region has 13 residues. Germline V gives CDR1 SGHRS, CDR2 YFSETQ. CDR3 amino acids: CTSSEGAADGYTF. In nucleotides, the CDR3 is TGCACCAGCAGCGAGGGGGCAGCGGATGGCTACACCTTC.

The chain uses TRBV7-8 and TRBJ2-5, with 7 positions matching TRBD1. The junction had 2 bases not matched to a gene; V was cut back by 1 base and J by 0 bases. Germline values: CDR1 SGHVS, CDR2 FQNEAQ. The CDR3 consists of 15 residues. CDR3 residues: CASSLVQGDQETQYF. The CDR3 coding sequence is TGTGCCAGCAGCTTAGTCCAGGGGGACCAAGAGACCCAGTACTTC. Using reference TRBV7-8 and TRBJ2-5 for the parts outside the CDR3, the full variable domain is GAGVSQSPRYKVAKRGQDVALRCDPISGHVSLFWYQQALGQGPEFLTYFQNEAQLDKSGLPSDRFFAERPEGSVSTLKIQRTQQEDSAVYLCASSLVQGDQETQYFGPGTRLLVL.

This clonotype has a count of ten or more. The rearrangement uses TRBV18 and TRBJ2-5; maybe TRBD1 (5 bases). The CDR3 totals 13 residues. The V and J ends lost 8 bases and 1 base respectively, with 11 bases between them. Germline V gene lookup returns CDR1 KGHSH and CDR2 LQKENI. The CDR3 loop is CASSPGSQETQYF. The DNA for the CDR3 is TGTGCCAGCAGTCCAGGGTCCCAAGAGACCCAGTACTTC.

This clonotype was seen only a few times. The V and J genes are TRBV7-3 and TRBJ2-5, with 7 bases lining up with TRBD2. V was pared by 2 bases and J by 4 bases, with 4 bases of the junction left unmatched. The germline CDR1 and CDR2 sequences are SGHTA and FQGTGA. The CDR3 runs 14 residues. CDR3 sequence: CASSLRSGGETQYF. The DNA for the CDR3 is TGTGCCAGCAGCTTACGGTCGGGGGGAGAGACCCAGTACTTC.

V and J are TRBV9 and TRBJ2-5; 10 nucleotides line up with TRBD2. CDR3 length: 16 residues. Trimming took 2 bases from V and 0 from J; bases not matched to a gene: 4. Germline values: CDR1 SGDLS, CDR2 YYNGEE. Here the CDR3 reads CASSVSGGHNQETQYF. The CDR3, as DNA: TGTGCCAGCAGCGTTAGCGGGGGGCATAACCAAGAGACCCAGTACTTC.

This clonotype has at least ten counts. The chain employs TRBV10-3 and TRBJ2-7; 9 bases agree with TRBD1. The trim removed 6 bases at V and 4 bases at J, leaving 1 base unmatched. The CDR3 runs 12 residues. Germline V gives CDR1 ENHRY, CDR2 SYGVKD. DNA of the CDR3: TGTGCCATCAGACAGGGGGCTTACGAGCAGTACTTC. This gives the protein CAIRQGAYEQYF.

The chain links TRBV24-1 to TRBJ2-2; possible D gene TRBD2, 5 bases. CDR3 length equals 16 residues. Germline loops: CDR1 KGHDR, CDR2 SFDVKD. V was cut by 1 base and J by 4 bases, with 12 bases left in between. The CDR3 region has the DNA TGTGCCACCAGTGATTTAAGCGGAGGTTCCACCGGGGAGCTGTTTTTT. Translating it yields CATSDLSGGSTGELFF.

This clonotype has just a few counts. J is TRBJ1-2 and V is TRBV6-5; D unclear. V shed 4 bases and J shed 5 bases, with 11 bases lying between them. This CDR3 has 13 amino acids. Germline V CDR1 and CDR2: MNHEY, SVGAGI. CDR3 residues: CASSFSDGYGYTF. CDR3 nucleotide sequence: TGTGCCAGCAGTTTTTCGGACGGGTATGGCTACACCTTC.

The chain has TRBV7-2 and TRBJ2-3; 7 nucleotides align to TRBD2. V shed 6 bases and J 0 bases; nucleotides not matched to a gene: 6. CDR3 size: 15 residues. CDR1 SGHTA and CDR2 FQGNSA come from the germline V gene. The DNA for the CDR3 is TGTGCCAGCAGACAAGCGGGGACTAGCACAGATACGCAGTATTTT. It translates to CASRQAGTSTDTQYF.

This clonotype was observed a few times. The genes are TRBV6-5 and TRBJ2-1; D possibly corresponds to TRBD1 (7 bases). This CDR3 comprises 16 residues. Deletions cut 5 bases from V and 4 bases from J, with 18 bases between. Germline CDR1 and CDR2: MNHEY and SVGAGI. The CDR3 DNA follows: TGTGCCAGCAGTCGGATTTCAGGGGGGTCTTACAATGAGCAGTTCTTC. Translation: CASSRISGGSYNEQFF.

The V call is TRBV7-2, the J call TRBJ1-1; D is undetermined. Trimming shortened V by 3 bases and J by 6 bases, and 14 bases separated the two germline ends. There are 14 residues in the CDR3. Looked up from germline, CDR1 is SGHTA and CDR2 is FQGNSA. CDR3 coding DNA: TGTGCCAGCAGCTTCAAGACACCTTCTCCTGAAGCTTTCTTT. It translates to CASSFKTPSPEAFF.

This clonotype was seen a single time. V gene TRBV7-2 combines with J gene TRBJ2-3, with D possibly called TRBD1 or TRBD2 (6 bases each). V gave up 5 bases and J gave up 4 bases, with 19 bases separating them. The CDR3 is 16 amino acids. Germline V gives CDR1 SGHTA, CDR2 FQGNSA. The CDR3 here is CASSPLRGPEADTQYF. CDR3 coding DNA: TGTGCCAGCAGCCCACTACGGGGGCCCGAGGCAGATACGCAGTATTTT.

This clonotype was recorded a few times. This sequence joins TRBV5-1 and TRBJ2-3, with 10 bases identical to TRBD2. This CDR3 spans 13 amino acids. Germline values: CDR1 SGHRS, CDR2 YFSETQ. J was trimmed by 5 bases and V by 7 bases; bases with no gene match: 4. The chain's CDR3 is CASQRGGGDTQYF. The CDR3 nucleotides read TGCGCCAGCCAGCGGGGGGGAGGAGATACGCAGTATTTT.

The rearrangement joins TRBV5-1 to TRBJ2-3; D uncertain. Germline CDR1 is SGHRS and CDR2 is YFSETQ. The CDR3 spans 15 residues. Trimming shortened V by 1 base and J by 1 base, and 10 bases separated the two germline ends. CDR3 residues: CASSLRVAGTDTQYF. The CDR3 DNA reads TGCGCCAGCAGCTTGCGGGTAGCTGGCACAGATACGCAGTATTTT.

This clonotype was counted a few times. This chain connects TRBV7-2 to TRBJ2-3, with 7 nucleotides matching TRBD2. The CDR3 contains 15 residues. Germline-derived CDR1 and CDR2 are SGHTA and FQGNSA. The V segment lost 7 bases and the J segment 0 bases; nucleotides outside the gene matches: 7. CDR3 nucleotides: TGTGCCAGCACCATTAGCGGGTTTAGCACAGATACGCAGTATTTT. It translates to CASTISGFSTDTQYF.

The chain employs TRBV2 and TRBJ1-1; 11 bases match TRBD1. The CDR3 runs to 13 residues. V shed 8 bases, J shed 5 bases, and the junction held 4 bases outside the gene matches. The germline CDR1 and CDR2 sequences are SNHLY and FYNNEI. CDR3: CASGQGARTEAFF. CDR3 in DNA: TGTGCCAGCGGACAGGGGGCCAGGACTGAAGCTTTCTTT.